These 4 T cell receptor beta chains came from one sample sequenced in a study of T-cell memory formation after mild COVID-19. TCRdb independently ran MiXCR on the 5' RACE reads; one entry per CDR3 protein. This repertoire shows 400,000 to 500,000 distinct CDR3 sequences, roughly 18% found once; its top ten account for roughly 21%. The material sequenced was PBMCs or a T cell subset sorted from them (not recorded which). The source is a man aged 18 to 30 who had mild COVID-19 (a few samples of this study predate the infection). Cell type and time point are not known.

This clonotype was found once. The rearrangement joins TRBV5-6 to TRBJ2-7; TRBD1 matches 10 bases. Trimming took 4 bases from V and 3 from J; bases not matched to a gene: 7. The CDR3 loop spans 15 amino acids. Germline lookup yields CDR1 SGHDT and CDR2 YYEEEE. The CDR3 DNA reads TGTGCCAGCAGCGCGACAGGGGGCTCGGGCTACGAGCAGTACGTC. Translation: CASSATGGSGYEQYV.

This clonotype was detected a few times. The V and J genes are TRBV7-7 and TRBJ2-2, with a weak D call TRBD2 (5 bases). The germline V gene encodes CDR1 SSHAT and CDR2 FNYEAQ (reference sequence). V dropped 5 bases and J dropped 6 bases, with 13 bases sitting between them. This CDR3 is 14 amino acids long. The DNA for the CDR3 is TGTGCCAGCAGCAACGAACTAGTCCCCGGGGAGCTGTTTTTT. It yields the protein CASSNELVPGELFF. The full variable domain, in which reference TRBV7-7 and TRBJ2-2 provide the parts outside the CDR3, is GAGVSQSPRYKVTKRGQDVTLRCDPISSHATLYWYQQALGQGPEFLTYFNYEAQPDKSGLPSDRFSAERPEGSISTLTIQRTEQRDSAMYRCASSNELVPGELFFGEGSRLTVL.

This clonotype came up a few times. This chain connects TRBV7-2 to TRBJ2-5; D is possibly TRBD2 (5 bases). The CDR3 contains 14 residues. Germline lookup yields CDR1 SGHTA and CDR2 FQGNSA. Trimming stripped 5 bases from V and 2 bases from J, with 12 bases between. CDR3 amino acids: CASSRGHGQETQYF. Here the CDR3 DNA reads TGTGCCAGCAGCCGAGGGCATGGTCAAGAGACCCAGTACTTC.

A few counts support this clonotype. The chain combines TRBV6-5 with TRBJ1-4; D is perhaps TRBD1 (5 bases). Germline V gene data show CDR1 as MNHEY and CDR2 as SVGAGI. The CDR3 covers 15 residues. V was shortened by 5 bases and J by 2 bases, with 12 bases between the two germline ends. The CDR3 coding sequence is TGTGCCAGCAGTACAAAAGGGGCGACTAATGAAAAACTGTTTTTT. Protein sequence: CASSTKGATNEKLFF.